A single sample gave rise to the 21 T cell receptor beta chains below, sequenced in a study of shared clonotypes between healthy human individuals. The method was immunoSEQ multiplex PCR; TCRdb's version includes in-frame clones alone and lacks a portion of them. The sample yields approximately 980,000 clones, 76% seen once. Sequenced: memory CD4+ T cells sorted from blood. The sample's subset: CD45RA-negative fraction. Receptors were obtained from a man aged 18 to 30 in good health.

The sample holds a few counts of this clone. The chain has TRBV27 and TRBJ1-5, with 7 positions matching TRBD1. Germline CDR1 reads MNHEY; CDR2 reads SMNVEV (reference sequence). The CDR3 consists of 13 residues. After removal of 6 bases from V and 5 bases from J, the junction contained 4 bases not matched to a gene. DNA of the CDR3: TGTGCCAGCAGCCCAGACAGGGATCAGCCCCAGCATTTT. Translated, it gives CASSPDRDQPQHF.

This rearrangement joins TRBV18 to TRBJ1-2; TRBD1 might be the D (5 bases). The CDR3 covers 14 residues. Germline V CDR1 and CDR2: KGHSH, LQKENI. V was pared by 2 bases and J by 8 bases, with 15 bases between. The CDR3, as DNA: TGTGCCAGCTCACCATTCGCGGGGCTGGGAGGCTACACCTTC. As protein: CASSPFAGLGGYTF. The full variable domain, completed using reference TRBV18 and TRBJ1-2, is NAGVMQNPRHLVRRRGQEARLRCSPMKGHSHVYWYRQLPEEGLKFMVYLQKENIIDESGMPKERFSAEFPKEGPSILRIQQVVRGDSAAYFCASSPFAGLGGYTFGSGTRLTVV.

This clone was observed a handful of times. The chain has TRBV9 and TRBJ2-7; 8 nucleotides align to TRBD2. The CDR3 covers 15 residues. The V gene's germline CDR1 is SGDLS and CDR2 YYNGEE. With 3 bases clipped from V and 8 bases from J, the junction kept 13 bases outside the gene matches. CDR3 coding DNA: TGTGCCAGCAGCGAAACTAGCGGTCGGTGGGGGAAGCAGTACTTC. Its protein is CASSETSGRWGKQYF.

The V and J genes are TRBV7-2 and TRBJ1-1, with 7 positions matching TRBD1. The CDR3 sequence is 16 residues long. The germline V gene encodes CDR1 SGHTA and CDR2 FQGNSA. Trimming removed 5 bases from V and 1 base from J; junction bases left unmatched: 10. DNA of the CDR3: TGTGCCAGCAGCACCCAGACAGGGATGAGGAACACTGAAGCTTTCTTT. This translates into CASSTQTGMRNTEAFF.

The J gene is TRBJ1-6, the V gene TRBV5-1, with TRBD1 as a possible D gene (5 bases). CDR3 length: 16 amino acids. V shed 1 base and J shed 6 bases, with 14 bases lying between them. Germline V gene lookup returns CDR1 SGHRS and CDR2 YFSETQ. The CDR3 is CASSLTGLPTNSPLHF. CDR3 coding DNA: TGCGCCAGCAGCTTGACAGGCTTACCCACTAATTCACCCCTCCACTTT. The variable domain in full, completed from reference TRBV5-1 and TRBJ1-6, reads KAGVTQTPRYLIKTRGQQVTLSCSPISGHRSVSWYQQTPGQGLQFLFEYFSETQRNKGNFPGRFSGRQFSNSRSEMNVSTLELGDSALYLCASSLTGLPTNSPLHFGNGTRLTVT.

In nucleotides, the CDR3 is TGTGCCAGCAGGGGCGGACAGGGCGGCGGTTCACCCCTCCACTTT. This gives the protein CASRGGQGGGSPLHF. V is TRBV2 and J is TRBJ1-6, with 8 nucleotides matching TRBD1. The germline V gene encodes CDR1 SNHLY and CDR2 FYNNEI. Trimming cost V 6 bases and J 9 bases; bases outside gene matches: 10. The CDR3 extends over 15 amino acids.

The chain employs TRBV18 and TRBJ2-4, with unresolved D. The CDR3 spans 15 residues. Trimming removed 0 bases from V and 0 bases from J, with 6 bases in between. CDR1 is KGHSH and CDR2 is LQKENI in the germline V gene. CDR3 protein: CASSPPTIAKNIQYF. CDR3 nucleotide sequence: TGTGCCAGCTCACCACCGACGATAGCCAAAAACATTCAGTACTTC.

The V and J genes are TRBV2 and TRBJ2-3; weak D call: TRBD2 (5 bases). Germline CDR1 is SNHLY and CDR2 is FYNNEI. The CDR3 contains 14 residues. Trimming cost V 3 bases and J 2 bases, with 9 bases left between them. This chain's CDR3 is CASSEADYTDTQYF. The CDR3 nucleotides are TGTGCCAGCAGTGAGGCAGACTACACAGATACGCAGTATTTT.

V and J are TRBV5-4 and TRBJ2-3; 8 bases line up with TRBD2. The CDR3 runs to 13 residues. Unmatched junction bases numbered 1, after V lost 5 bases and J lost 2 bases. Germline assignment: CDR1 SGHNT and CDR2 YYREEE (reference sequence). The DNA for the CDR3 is TGTGCCAGCAGAGCGGGGGCCACAGATACGCAGTATTTT. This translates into CASRAGATDTQYF.

The CDR3 loop reads CASSLVIGGQSPLHF. The CDR3 bases are TGTGCCAGCAGCTTAGTAATAGGGGGCCAATCACCCCTCCACTTT. The genes are TRBV7-2 and TRBJ1-6, with 7 nucleotides matching TRBD1. Trimming at V came to 1 base and at J to 10 bases, leaving 7 bases not matched to a gene. The CDR3 has 15 residues. The germline CDR1 and CDR2 sequences are SGHTA and FQGNSA.

CDR3 in amino acids: CAWREQKRNTIYF. The CDR3 DNA is TGTGCCTGGAGAGAACAGAAGAGAAACACCATATATTTT. The chain uses TRBV30 and TRBJ1-3; D is unclear. This CDR3 region has 13 residues. Germline V gene data show CDR1 as GTSNPN and CDR2 as SVGIG (reference sequence). The V gene lost 3 bases and the J gene lost 5 bases, with 11 bases spanning the gap.

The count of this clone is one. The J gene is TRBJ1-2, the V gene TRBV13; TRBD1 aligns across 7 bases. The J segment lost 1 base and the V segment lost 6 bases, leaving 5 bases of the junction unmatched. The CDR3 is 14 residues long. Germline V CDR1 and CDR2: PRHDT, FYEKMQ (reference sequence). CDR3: CASRRDRYNYGYTF. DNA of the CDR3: TGTGCCAGCAGGAGGGACAGATATAACTATGGCTACACCTTC.

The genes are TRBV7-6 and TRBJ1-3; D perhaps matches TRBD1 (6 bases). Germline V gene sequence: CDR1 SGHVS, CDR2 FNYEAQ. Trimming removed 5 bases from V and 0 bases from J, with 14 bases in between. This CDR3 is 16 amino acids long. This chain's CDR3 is CASSRMTGASGNTIYF. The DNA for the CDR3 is TGTGCCAGCAGCCGAATGACGGGGGCCTCTGGAAACACCATATATTTT. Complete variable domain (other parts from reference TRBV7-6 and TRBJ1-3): GAGVSQSPRYKVTKRGQDVALRCDPISGHVSLYWYRQALGQGPEFLTYFNYEAQQDKSGLPNDRFSAERPEGSISTLTIQRTEQRDSAMYRCASSRMTGASGNTIYFGEGSWLTVV.

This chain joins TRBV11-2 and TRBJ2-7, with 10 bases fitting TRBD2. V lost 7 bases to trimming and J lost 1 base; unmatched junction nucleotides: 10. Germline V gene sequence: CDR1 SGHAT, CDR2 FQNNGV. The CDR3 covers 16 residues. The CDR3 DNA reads TGTGCCAGCACCCAGGGGCCTAGCGGGGGATCCTACGAGCAGTACTTC. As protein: CASTQGPSGGSYEQYF. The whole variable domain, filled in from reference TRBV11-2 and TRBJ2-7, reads EAGVAQSPRYKIIEKRQSVAFWCNPISGHATLYWYQQILGQGPKLLIQFQNNGVVDDSQLPKDRFSAERLKGVDSTLKIQPAKLEDSAVYLCASTQGPSGGSYEQYFGPGTRLTVT.

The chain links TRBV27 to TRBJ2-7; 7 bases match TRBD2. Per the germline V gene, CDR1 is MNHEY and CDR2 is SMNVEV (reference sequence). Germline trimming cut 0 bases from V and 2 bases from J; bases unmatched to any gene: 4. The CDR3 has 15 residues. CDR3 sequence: CASSLSGGSAYEQYF. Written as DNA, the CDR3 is TGTGCCAGCAGTTTATCGGGGGGGTCCGCCTACGAGCAGTACTTC.

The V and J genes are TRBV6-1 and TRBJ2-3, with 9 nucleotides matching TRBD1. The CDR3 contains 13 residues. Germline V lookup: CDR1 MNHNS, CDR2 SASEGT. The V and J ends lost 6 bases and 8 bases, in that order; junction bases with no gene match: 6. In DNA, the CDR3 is TGTGCCAGCAGCGGGGACAGGGAAGGTACGCAGTATTTT. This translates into CASSGDREGTQYF.

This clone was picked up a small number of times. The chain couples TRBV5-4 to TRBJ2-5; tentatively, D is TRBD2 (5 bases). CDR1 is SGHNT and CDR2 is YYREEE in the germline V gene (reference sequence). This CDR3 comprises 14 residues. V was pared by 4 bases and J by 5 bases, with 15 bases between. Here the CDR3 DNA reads TGTGCCAGCAGCCGCACTAGGGTGGGGGAGACCCAGTACTTC. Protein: CASSRTRVGETQYF.

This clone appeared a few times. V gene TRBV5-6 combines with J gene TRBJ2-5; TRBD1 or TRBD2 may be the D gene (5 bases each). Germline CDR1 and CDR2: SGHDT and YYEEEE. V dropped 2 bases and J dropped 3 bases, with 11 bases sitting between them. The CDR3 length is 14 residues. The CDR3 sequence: CASSFPGREETQYF. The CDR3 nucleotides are TGTGCCAGCAGCTTCCCAGGGAGAGAAGAGACCCAGTACTTC. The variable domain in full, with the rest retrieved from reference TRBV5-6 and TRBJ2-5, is DAGVTQSPTHLIKTRGQQVTLRCSPKSGHDTVSWYQQALGQGPQFIFQYYEEEERQRGNFPDRFSGHQFPNYSSELNVNALLLGDSALYLCASSFPGREETQYFGPGTRLLVL.

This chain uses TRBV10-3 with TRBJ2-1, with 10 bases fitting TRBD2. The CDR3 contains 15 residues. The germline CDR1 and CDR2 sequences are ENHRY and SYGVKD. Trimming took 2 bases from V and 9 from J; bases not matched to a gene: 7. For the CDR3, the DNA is TGTGCCATCAGTGAGGGTATAGCGGGGGGACGTGAGCAGTTCTTC. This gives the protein CAISEGIAGGREQFF.

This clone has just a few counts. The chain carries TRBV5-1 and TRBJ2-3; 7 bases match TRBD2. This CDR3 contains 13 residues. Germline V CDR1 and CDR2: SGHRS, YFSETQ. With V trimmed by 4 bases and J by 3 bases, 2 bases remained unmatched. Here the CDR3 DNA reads TGCGCCAGCAGCCAAGCGGGAACAGATACGCAGTATTTT. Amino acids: CASSQAGTDTQYF.

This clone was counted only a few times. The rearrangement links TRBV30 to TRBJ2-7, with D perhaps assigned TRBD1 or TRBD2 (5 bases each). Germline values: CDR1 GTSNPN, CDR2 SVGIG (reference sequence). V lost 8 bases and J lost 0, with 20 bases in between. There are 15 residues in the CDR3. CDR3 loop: CALRGPGLVSYEQYF. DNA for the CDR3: TGTGCCCTGAGGGGTCCAGGACTCGTCTCCTACGAGCAGTACTTC.